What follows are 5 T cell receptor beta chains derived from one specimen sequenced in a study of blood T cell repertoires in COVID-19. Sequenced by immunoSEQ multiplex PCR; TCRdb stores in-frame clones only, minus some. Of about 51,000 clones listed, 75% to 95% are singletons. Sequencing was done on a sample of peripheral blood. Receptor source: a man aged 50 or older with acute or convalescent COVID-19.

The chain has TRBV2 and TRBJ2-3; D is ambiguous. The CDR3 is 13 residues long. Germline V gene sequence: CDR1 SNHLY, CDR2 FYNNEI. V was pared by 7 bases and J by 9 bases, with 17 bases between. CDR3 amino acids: CASKPGGRPTQYF. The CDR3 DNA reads TGTGCCAGCAAGCCCGGTGGGCGTCCGACGCAGTATTTT. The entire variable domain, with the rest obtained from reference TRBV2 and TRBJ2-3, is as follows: EPEVTQTPSHQVTQMGQEVILRCVPISNHLYFYWYRQILGQKVEFLVSFYNNEISEKSEIFDDQFSVERPDGSNFTLKIRSTKLEDSAMYFCASKPGGRPTQYFGPGTRLTVL.

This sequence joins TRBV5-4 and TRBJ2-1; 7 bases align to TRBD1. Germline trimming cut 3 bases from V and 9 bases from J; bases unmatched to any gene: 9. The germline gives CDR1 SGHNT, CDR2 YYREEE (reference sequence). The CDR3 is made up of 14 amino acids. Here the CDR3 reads CASSSTEGASEQFF. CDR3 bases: TGTGCCAGCAGCTCCACCGAGGGGGCCAGTGAGCAGTTCTTC.

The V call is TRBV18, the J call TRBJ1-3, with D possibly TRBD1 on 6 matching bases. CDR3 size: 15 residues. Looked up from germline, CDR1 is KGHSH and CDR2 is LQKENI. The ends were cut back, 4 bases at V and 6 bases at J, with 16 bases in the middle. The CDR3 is CASSRKRTETNTIYF. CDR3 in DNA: TGTGCCAGCTCACGGAAAAGGACAGAGACAAACACCATATATTTT. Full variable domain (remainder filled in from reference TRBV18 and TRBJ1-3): NAGVMQNPRHLVRRRGQEARLRCSPMKGHSHVYWYRQLPEEGLKFMVYLQKENIIDESGMPKERFSAEFPKEGPSILRIQQVVRGDSAAYFCASSRKRTETNTIYFGEGSWLTVV.

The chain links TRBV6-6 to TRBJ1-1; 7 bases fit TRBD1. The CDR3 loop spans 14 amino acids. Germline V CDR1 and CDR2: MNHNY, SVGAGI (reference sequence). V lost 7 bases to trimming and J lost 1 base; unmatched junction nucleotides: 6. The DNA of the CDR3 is TGTGCCAGCATGCCCGGGACAGCGAACACTGAAGCTTTCTTT. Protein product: CASMPGTANTEAFF.

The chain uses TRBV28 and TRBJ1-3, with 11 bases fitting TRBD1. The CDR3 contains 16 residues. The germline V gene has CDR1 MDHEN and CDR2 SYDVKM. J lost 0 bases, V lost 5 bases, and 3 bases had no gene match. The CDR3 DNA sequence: TGTGCCAGCAGTACCGGGACAGGGGGCTCTGGAAACACCATATATTTT. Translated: CASSTGTGGSGNTIYF. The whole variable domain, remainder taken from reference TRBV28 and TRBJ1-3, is DVKVTQSSRYLVKRTGEKVFLECVQDMDHENMFWYRQDPGLGLRLIYFSYDVKMKEKGDIPEGYSVSREKKERFSLILESASTNQTSMYLCASSTGTGGSGNTIYFGEGSWLTVV.